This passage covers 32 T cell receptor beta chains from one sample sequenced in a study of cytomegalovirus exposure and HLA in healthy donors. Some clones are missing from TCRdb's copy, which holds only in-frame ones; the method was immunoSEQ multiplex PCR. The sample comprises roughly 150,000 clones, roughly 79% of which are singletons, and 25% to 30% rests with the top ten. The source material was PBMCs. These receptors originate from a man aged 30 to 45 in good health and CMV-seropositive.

Here the CDR3 DNA reads TGTGCCAGCAGCGAATGGCTAGCGGGTGGCTTGAGAGAGCAGTTCTTC. This codes for CASSEWLAGGLREQFF. The chain links TRBV6-1 to TRBJ2-1; TRBD2 matches at 8 bases. The CDR3 has 16 amino acids. V shed 6 bases and J 10 bases; nucleotides not matched to a gene: 17. The germline V gene encodes CDR1 MNHNS and CDR2 SASEGT.

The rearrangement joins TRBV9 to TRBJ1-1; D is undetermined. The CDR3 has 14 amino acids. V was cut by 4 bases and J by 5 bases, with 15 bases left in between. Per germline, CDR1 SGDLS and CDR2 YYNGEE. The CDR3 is CASSPIRRGTEAFF. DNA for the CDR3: TGTGCCAGCAGCCCCATACGCCGAGGGACTGAAGCTTTCTTT.

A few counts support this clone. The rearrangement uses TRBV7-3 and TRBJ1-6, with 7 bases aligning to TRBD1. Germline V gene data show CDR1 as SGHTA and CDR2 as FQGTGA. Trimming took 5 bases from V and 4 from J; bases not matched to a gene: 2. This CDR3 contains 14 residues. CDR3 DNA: TGTGCCAGCAGCCCGACAGGGTATAATTCACCCCTCCACTTT. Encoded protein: CASSPTGYNSPLHF.

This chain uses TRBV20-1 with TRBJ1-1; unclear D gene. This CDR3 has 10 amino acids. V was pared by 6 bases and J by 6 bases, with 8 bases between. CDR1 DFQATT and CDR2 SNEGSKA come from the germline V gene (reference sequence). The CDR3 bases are TGCAGTGCGCTCCAGGCTGAAGCTTTCTTT. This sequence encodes CSALQAEAFF.

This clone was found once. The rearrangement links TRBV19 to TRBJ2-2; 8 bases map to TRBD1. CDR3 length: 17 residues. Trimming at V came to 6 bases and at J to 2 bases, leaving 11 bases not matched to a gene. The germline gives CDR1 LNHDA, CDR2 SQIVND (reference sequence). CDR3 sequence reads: CASRTTGTGFNTGELFF. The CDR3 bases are TGTGCCAGTAGGACGACCGGGACAGGTTTTAACACCGGGGAGCTGTTTTTT.

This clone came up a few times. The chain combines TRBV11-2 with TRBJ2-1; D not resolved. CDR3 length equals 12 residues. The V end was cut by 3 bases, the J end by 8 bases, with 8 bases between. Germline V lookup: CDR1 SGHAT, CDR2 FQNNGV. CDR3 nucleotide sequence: TGTGCCAGCAGCTTCCCCCTTGATGAGCAGTTCTTC. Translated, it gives CASSFPLDEQFF.

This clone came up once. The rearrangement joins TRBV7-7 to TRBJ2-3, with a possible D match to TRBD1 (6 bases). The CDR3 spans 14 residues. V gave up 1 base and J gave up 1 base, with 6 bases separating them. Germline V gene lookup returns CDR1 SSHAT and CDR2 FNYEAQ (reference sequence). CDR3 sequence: CASSLGGRTDTQYF. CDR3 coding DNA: TGTGCCAGCAGCTTAGGGGGGCGCACAGATACGCAGTATTTT. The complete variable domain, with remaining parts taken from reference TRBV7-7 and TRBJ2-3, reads GAGVSQSPRYKVTKRGQDVTLRCDPISSHATLYWYQQALGQGPEFLTYFNYEAQPDKSGLPSDRFSAERPEGSISTLTIQRTEQRDSAMYRCASSLGGRTDTQYFGPGTRLTVL.

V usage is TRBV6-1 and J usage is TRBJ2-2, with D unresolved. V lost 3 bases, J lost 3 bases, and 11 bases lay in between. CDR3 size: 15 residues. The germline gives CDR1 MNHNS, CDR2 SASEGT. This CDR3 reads CASSDRRVDTGELFF. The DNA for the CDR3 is TGTGCCAGCAGTGATAGGAGAGTGGACACCGGGGAGCTGTTTTTT.

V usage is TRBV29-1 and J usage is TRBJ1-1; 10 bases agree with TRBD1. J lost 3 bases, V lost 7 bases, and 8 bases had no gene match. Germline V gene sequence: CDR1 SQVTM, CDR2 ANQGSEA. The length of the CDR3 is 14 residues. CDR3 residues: CSGRTGGVDTEAFF. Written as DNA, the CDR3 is TGCAGCGGTCGGACAGGGGGTGTGGACACTGAAGCTTTCTTT.

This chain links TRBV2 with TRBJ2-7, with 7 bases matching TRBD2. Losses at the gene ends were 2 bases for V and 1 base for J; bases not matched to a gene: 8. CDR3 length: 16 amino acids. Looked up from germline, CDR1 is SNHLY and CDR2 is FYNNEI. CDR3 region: CASSERAGLGSYEQYF. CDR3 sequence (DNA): TGTGCCAGCAGTGAACGAGCGGGGTTAGGGTCCTACGAGCAGTACTTC.

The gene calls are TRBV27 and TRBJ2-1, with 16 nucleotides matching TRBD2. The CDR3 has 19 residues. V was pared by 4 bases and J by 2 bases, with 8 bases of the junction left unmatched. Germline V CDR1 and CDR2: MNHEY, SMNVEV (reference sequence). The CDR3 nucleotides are TGTGCCAGCAGTTCACCGGGACTAGCGGGGGGGCGGACCTACAATGAGCAGTTCTTC. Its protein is CASSSPGLAGGRTYNEQFF.

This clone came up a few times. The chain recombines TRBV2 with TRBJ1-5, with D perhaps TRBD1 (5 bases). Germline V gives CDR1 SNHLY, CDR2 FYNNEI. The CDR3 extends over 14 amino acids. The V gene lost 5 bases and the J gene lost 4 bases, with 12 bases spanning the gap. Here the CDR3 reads CASSTDTSNQPQHF. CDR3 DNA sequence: TGTGCCAGCAGTACGGACACCAGTAATCAGCCCCAGCATTTT.

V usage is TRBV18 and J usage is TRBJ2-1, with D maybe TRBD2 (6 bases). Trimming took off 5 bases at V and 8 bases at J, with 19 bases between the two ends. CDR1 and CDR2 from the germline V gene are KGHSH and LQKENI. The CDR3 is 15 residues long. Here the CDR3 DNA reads TGTGCCAGCTCATCAACCGGGACTCCGTCGGATGAGCAGTTCTTC. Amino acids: CASSSTGTPSDEQFF.

CDR3 region: CASSLIGTGDTEAFF. CDR3 nucleotides: TGTGCCAGCAGCTTAATAGGGACAGGGGACACTGAAGCTTTCTTT. The V and J genes are TRBV7-3 and TRBJ1-1, with TRBD1 identical over 10 bases. CDR3 length equals 15 residues. CDR1 and CDR2 (germline): SGHTA, FQGTGA. After removal of 1 base from V and 3 bases from J, the junction contained 2 bases not matched to a gene.

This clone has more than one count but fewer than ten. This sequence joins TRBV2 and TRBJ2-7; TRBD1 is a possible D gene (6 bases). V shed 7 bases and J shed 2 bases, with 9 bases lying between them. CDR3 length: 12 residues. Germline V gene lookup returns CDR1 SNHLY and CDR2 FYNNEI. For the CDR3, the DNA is TGTGCCAGCAAAGGGGACACCTACGAGCAGTACTTC. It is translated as CASKGDTYEQYF.

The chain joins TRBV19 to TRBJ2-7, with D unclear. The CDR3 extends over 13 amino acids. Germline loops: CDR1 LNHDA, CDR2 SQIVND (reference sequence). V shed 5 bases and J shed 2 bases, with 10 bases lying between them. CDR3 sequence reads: CASSFRSTYEQYF. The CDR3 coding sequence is TGTGCCAGTAGTTTCAGGTCAACCTACGAGCAGTACTTC.

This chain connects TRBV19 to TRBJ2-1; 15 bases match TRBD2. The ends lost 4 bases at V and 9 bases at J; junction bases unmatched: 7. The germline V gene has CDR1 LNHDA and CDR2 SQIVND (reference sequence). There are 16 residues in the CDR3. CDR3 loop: CASSNGGLAGGGEQFF. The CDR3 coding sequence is TGTGCCAGTAGTAATGGGGGACTAGCGGGGGGAGGTGAGCAGTTCTTC.

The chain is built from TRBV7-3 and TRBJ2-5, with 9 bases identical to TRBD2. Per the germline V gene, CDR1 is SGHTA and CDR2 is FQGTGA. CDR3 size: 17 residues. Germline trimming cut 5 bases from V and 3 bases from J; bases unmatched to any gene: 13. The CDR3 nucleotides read TGTGCCAGCAGCGCAGGAAGTGCGGGGGGGCGAGAAGAGACCCAGTACTTC. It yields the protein CASSAGSAGGREETQYF.

This CDR3 reads CASTTGGGTYEQYF. CDR3 sequence (DNA): TGCGCCAGTACTACAGGGGGAGGTACCTACGAGCAGTACTTC. The genes are TRBV5-1 and TRBJ2-7; the match to TRBD1 covers 8 bases. The CDR3 has 14 amino acids. Germline-derived CDR1 and CDR2 are SGHRS and YFSETQ. V lost 8 bases and J lost 2; bases outside the gene matches: 9.

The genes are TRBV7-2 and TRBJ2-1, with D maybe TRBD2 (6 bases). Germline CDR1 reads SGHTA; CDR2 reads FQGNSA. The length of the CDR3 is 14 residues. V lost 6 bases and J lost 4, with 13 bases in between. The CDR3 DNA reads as TGTGCCAGCAGTTCACGGGCGGGGTACAATGAGCAGTTCTTC. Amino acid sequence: CASSSRAGYNEQFF. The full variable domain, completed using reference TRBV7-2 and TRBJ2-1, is GAGVSQSPSNKVTEKGKDVELRCDPISGHTALYWYRQSLGQGLEFLIYFQGNSAPDKSGLPSDRFSAERTGGSVSTLTIQRTQQEDSAVYLCASSSRAGYNEQFFGPGTRLTVL.

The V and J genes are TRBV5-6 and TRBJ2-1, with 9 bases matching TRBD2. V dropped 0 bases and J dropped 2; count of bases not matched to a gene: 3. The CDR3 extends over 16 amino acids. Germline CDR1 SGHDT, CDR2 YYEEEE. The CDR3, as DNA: TGTGCCAGCAGCTTGGTCGGCGGGGGGGCCTACAATGAGCAGTTCTTC. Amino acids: CASSLVGGGAYNEQFF.

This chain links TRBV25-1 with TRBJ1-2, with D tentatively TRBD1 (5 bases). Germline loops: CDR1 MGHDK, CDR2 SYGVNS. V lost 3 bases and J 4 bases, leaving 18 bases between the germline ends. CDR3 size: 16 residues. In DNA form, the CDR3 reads TGTGCCAGCAGTGATACCAGCAGGGCTGTAGGCTATGGCTACACCTTC. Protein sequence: CASSDTSRAVGYGYTF.

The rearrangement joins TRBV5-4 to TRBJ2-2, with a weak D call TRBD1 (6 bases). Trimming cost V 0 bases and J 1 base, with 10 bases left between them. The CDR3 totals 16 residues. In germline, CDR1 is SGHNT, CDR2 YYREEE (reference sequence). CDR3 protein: CASSLGLGQNTGELFF. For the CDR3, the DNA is TGTGCCAGCAGCTTGGGGTTGGGACAGAACACCGGGGAGCTGTTTTTT.

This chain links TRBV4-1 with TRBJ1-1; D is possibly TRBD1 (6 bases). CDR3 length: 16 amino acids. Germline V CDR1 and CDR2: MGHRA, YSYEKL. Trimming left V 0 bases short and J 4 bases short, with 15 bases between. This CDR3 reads CASSQDLGGLGTEAFF. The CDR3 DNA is TGCGCCAGCAGCCAAGATCTCGGGGGGCTTGGCACTGAAGCTTTCTTT.

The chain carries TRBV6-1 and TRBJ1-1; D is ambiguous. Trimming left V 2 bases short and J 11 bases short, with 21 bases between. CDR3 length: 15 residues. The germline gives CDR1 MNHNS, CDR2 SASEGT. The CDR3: CASSEIKARSAGAFF. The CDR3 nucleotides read TGTGCCAGCAGTGAAATAAAAGCCAGGTCGGCGGGTGCTTTCTTT.

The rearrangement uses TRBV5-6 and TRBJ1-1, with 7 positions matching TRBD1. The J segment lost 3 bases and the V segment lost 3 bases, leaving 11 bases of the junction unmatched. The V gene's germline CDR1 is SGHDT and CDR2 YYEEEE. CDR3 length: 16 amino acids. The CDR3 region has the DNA TGTGCCAGCAGCTGGGCTGACCGGGACAGATACACTGAAGCTTTCTTT. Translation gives CASSWADRDRYTEAFF.

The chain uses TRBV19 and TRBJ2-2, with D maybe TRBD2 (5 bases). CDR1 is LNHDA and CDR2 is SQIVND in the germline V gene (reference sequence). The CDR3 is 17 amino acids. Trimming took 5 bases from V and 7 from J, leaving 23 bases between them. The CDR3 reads CASSPRSGKRMDGELFF. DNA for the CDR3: TGTGCCAGTAGTCCCCGGTCGGGGAAGCGTATGGACGGGGAGCTGTTTTTT.

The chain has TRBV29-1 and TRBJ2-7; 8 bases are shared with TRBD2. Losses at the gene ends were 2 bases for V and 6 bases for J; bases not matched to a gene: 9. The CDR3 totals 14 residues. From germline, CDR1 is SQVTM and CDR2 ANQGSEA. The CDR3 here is CSVESGRAGAEQYF. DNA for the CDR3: TGCAGCGTTGAATCCGGGAGGGCAGGGGCCGAGCAGTACTTC.

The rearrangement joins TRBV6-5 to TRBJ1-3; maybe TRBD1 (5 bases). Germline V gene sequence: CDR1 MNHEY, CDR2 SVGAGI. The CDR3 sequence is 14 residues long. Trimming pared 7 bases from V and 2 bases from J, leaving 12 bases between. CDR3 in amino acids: CASTRGGTGNTIYF. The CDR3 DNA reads TGTGCCAGCACCCGGGGGGGTACTGGAAACACCATATATTTT.

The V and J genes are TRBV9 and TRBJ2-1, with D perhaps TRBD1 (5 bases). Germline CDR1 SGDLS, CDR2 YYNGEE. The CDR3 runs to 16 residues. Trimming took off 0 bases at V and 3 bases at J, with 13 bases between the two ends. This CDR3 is CASSVVGLGDYNEQFF. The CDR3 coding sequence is TGTGCCAGCAGCGTAGTAGGGCTAGGGGACTACAATGAGCAGTTCTTC.

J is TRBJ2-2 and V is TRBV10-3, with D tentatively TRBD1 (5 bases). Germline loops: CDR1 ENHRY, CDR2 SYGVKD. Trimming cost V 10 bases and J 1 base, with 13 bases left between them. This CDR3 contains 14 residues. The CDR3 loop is CATREQGNTGELFF. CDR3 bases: TGTGCCACCCGCGAGCAGGGGAACACCGGGGAGCTGTTTTTT.

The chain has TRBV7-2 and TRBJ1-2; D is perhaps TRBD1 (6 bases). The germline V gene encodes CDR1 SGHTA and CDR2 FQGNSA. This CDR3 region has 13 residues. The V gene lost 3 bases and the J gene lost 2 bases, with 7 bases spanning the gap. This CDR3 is CASSFGTNYGYTF. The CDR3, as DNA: TGTGCCAGCAGCTTCGGGACAAACTATGGCTACACCTTC.